This T cell receptor (beta chain) was identified during a study of blood T cell repertoires in COVID-19. Cohorts were based on clinical histories the participants reported. Original analysis: Quantification of nucleated cells was approximated via reference gene primer amplification. This table comes from immunoSEQ multiplex PCR, and its TCRdb copy is limited to in-frame clones, with some not included. V, J and clone size were drawn from that table, and D and trimming were deduced from the DNA. Here the sample spans about 150,000 clones, 80% to 90% being singletons. The CDR3 sequence is 15 residues long. V was pared by 1 base and J by 6 bases, with 10 bases between. Per the germline V gene, CDR1 is MGHRA and CDR2 is YSYEKL.

The TCR was taken from a man aged 50-60 years who had recovered from COVID-19. The material sequenced was PBMCs or T cells enriched from blood (not recorded which). The chain has TRBV4-1 and TRBJ1-6; D is uncertain. The CDR3 loop reads CASSQGYVGNSPLHF. The CDR3 DNA reads TGCGCCAGCAGCCAAGGCTATGTCGGTAATTCACCCCTCCACTTT.